The present entry profiles one T cell receptor beta chain with its context. Its antigen remains unknown. This record belongs to a study of chemoradiotherapy in HPV16-positive cancers. Whole-study context: Functional T-cell assays on two HPV16-positive patients' cells defined candidate HPV-specific clones and common TCR motifs.

Produced via immunoSEQ multiplex PCR; TCRdb's table is partial and in-frame only. The sample has roughly 1,000 clones, roughly 85% seen once. Overall study results and limits: HPV-specific T cells were functionally defined from only a couple of HPV16-positive patients. Better recurrence-free survival went with HPV-responsive T-cell expansion in HPV16-positive patients.

The germline gives CDR1 SGHTA, CDR2 FQGNSA. V dropped 5 bases and J dropped 4 bases, with 6 bases sitting between them. The CDR3 has 11 residues. The chain joins TRBV7-2 to TRBJ2-7; weak D call: TRBD1 (6 bases). The material was tumor tissue, obtained from a patient who underwent chemoradiotherapy. This TCR was sampled from a human donor with HPV-associated anogenital cancer. The CDR3 protein is CASSDRYEQYF. The CDR3 nucleotides read TGTGCCAGCAGCGACAGGTACGAGCAGTACTTC.